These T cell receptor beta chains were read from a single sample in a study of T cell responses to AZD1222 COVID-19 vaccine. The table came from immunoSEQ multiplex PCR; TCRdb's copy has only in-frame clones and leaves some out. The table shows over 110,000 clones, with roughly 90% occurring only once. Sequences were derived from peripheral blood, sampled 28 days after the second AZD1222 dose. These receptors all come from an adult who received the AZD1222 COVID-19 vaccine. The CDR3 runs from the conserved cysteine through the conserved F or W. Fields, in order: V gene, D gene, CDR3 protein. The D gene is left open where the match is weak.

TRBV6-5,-,CASSRDSDSNQPQHF
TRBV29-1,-,CSIGPIQETQYF
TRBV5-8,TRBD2,CACPPLAGVTDTQYF
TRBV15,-,CATWNDRRGSNQPQHF
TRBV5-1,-,CASSLAGDTQYF
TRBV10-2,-,CASRQGFDTDTQYF
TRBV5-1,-,CASSFTGGDGYTF
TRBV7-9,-,CASSLDRNTGELFF
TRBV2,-,CASSTGTTGELFF
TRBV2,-,CASSERGRNEKLFF
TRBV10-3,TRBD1,CAIRTGPSGNTIYF
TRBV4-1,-,CASTRGDYNEQFF
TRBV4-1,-,CASRYQELNTEAFF
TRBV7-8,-,CASSLDSSYNSPLHF
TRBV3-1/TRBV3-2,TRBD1,CASSQGTGWDTDTQYF
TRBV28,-,CASSFRVRGYTF
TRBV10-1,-,CASSGSGNQPQHF
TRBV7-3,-,CASSQILATNTGELFF
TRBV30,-,CAGKGGVSEQYF
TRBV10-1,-,CASSLRRGALNTEAFF
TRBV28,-,CASTGRLYEQYF
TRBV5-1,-,CASSFSRPTEAFF
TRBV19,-,CASSPGQAGGEKLFF
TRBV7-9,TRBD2,CASRGLAGYEQFF
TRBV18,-,CASSPPPAETTREQFF
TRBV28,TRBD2,CASSLLAGGEDTQYF
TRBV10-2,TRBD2,CASWTSGGGSENEQFF
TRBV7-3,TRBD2,CASSLTGGLAGQTQYF
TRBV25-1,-,CASCSVIGEQFF
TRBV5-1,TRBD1,CASSPRTGGGFTGELFF
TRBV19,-,CASNIGGREQFF
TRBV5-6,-,CASSPVGGDSNYGYTF
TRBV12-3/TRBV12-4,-,CASSLTSSYEQYF
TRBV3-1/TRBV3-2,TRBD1,CASIDRGKGYTF
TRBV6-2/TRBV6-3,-,CASSYTTRAEKYGYTF
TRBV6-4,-,CASRPDRMNTEAFF
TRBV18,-,CASSPGGAYNEQFF
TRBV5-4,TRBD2,CASSLGGRATNEQYF
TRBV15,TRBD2,CATGDPLAGVTSSYNEQFF
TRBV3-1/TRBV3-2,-,CASSHQQGGTGELFF
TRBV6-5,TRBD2,CASSSELARGLNEQYF
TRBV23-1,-,CAIQGLSYNEQFF
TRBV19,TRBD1,CASSMPGGADTQYF
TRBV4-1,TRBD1,CASSQVQGEYEQYF
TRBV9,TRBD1,CASSVTPGQGFGELFF
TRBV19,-,CASSIDRNTGELFF